The text below deals with one TCR beta chain. Its antigen is unidentified. This sample is part of a study of CD8 T cells in Susac syndrome. Across the whole study: Blood was drawn from Susac syndrome patients while they were therapy-naive, on corticosteroids, or on intravenous immunoglobulin alone. Findings and limits, study-wide: By the study's own acknowledgment, its TCR sequencing and HLA analysis included relatively few individuals.

The RNA, roughly 0.45 to 1 ug, was put through reverse transcription using random hexamers. Amplification of TCR beta CDR3 across 54 Vbeta and 13 Jbeta was performed with immunoSEQ multiplex PCR. Via MiXCR, TCRdb re-called the immunoSEQ multiplex PCR reads, giving one row per CDR3 protein. The data hold tens of thousands of distinct CDR3 sequences, with just under 95% observed a single time. V was pared by 3 bases and J by 2 bases, with 10 bases between. In germline, CDR1 is SNHLY, CDR2 FYNNEI. CDR3 length equals 14 residues. The clonotype was recovered from a human donor with Susac syndrome. The sequenced sample was CD4+ T cells from PBMCs. The chain recombines TRBV2 with TRBJ1-1; no clear D. The CDR3 sequence is CASSDSQHNTEAFF. CDR3 DNA: TGTGCCAGCAGTGACAGCCAACATAACACTGAAGCTTTCTTT.